Shown below are 7 T cell receptor beta chains from a single sample sequenced in a study of cytomegalovirus exposure and HLA in healthy donors. 13 Jbeta primers and 60 Vbeta primers were used for the PCR. Clones were read by immunoSEQ multiplex PCR, and TCRdb kept only the in-frame ones, dropping some. The table includes about 140,000 clones, more than 60% detected once. The sample was PBMCs. These receptors came from a woman in her fifties or sixties in good health and CMV-seronegative.

The rearrangement links TRBV7-2 to TRBJ2-1, with 8 positions matching TRBD2. The V and J ends lost 2 bases and 10 bases, in that order; junction bases with no gene match: 7. Germline loops: CDR1 SGHTA, CDR2 FQGNSA. The CDR3 is made up of 14 amino acids. Written as DNA, the CDR3 is TGTGCCAGCAGCTTATCTACTAGCGGAACAGAGCAGTTCTTC. Translated: CASSLSTSGTEQFF.

This chain connects TRBV4-1 to TRBJ2-5; a possible D gene is TRBD1 (5 bases). The CDR3 has 15 residues. CDR1 is MGHRA, CDR2 YSYEKL, per germline. V dropped 5 bases and J dropped 5 bases, with 18 bases sitting between them. In DNA, the CDR3 is TGCGCCAGCAGCAATGTTCAGGGCGGCCAGGAGACCCAGTACTTC. As protein: CASSNVQGGQETQYF.

This chain connects TRBV7-8 to TRBJ2-3, with 12 bases lining up with TRBD2. After removal of 5 bases from V and 1 base from J, the junction contained 4 bases not matched to a gene. Germline assignment: CDR1 SGHVS and CDR2 FQNEAQ. CDR3 length: 16 amino acids. This CDR3 reads CASSARLAGGTDTQYF. The CDR3, as DNA: TGTGCCAGCAGCGCCAGACTAGCGGGGGGCACAGATACGCAGTATTTT.

This clone was counted only a few times. The chain links TRBV4-3 to TRBJ2-7; 7 nucleotides agree with TRBD2. This CDR3 spans 15 amino acids. V trimming: 1 base; J trimming: 1 base; junction bases outside the gene matches: 4. Germline lookup yields CDR1 LGHNA and CDR2 YSLEER. In nucleotides, the CDR3 is TGCGCCAGCAGCCAAGCTAGCGGCGCATCCTACGAGCAGTACTTC. Its translation is CASSQASGASYEQYF.

V and J are TRBV5-1 and TRBJ2-3, with D possibly TRBD2 on 6 matching bases. CDR1 and CDR2 from the germline V gene are SGHRS and YFSETQ. This CDR3 is 16 amino acids long. Between the trimmed V and J ends, which lost 0 bases and 0 bases, there was a span of 11 bases. In nucleotides, the CDR3 is TGCGCCAGCAGCTTGGCGGGCGGGACTAGCACAGATACGCAGTATTTT. Protein product: CASSLAGGTSTDTQYF.

This clone was recorded only once. The chain couples TRBV14 to TRBJ1-3, with D tentatively TRBD1 (6 bases). Germline CDR1 is SGHDN and CDR2 is FVKESK. The germline V and J ends were trimmed by 3 bases and 1 base, with 16 bases remaining between them. The CDR3 covers 17 residues. DNA for the CDR3: TGTGCCAGCAGCCATGCCCTTCCAGGGGCTTCTGGAAACACCATATATTTT. It encodes CASSHALPGASGNTIYF.

This rearrangement joins TRBV25-1 to TRBJ1-1, with D perhaps matching TRBD1 (5 bases). The V end lost 3 bases, the J end lost 5 bases, and 10 bases lay between the germline ends. CDR1 and CDR2 from the germline V gene are MGHDK and SYGVNS. The length of the CDR3 is 13 residues. CDR3 in amino acids: CASSDHGGTEAFF. The CDR3, as DNA: TGTGCCAGCAGTGATCATGGGGGGACTGAAGCTTTCTTT.